This record concerns one T cell receptor (beta chain) sequence. The sample comes from a study of blood T cell repertoires in COVID-19. CDR3 size: 16 residues. Germline loops: CDR1 SEHNR, CDR2 FQNEAQ (reference sequence). The ends lost 5 bases at V and 2 bases at J; junction bases unmatched: 10. Produced via immunoSEQ multiplex PCR; TCRdb's table is partial and in-frame only. The data contain about 180,000 clones, about 83% of them singletons. The material sequenced was PBMCs or T cells enriched from blood (not recorded which). This sequence was found in a woman in her 30s who had recovered from COVID-19. The chain joins TRBV7-9 to TRBJ2-7, with 9 bases that match TRBD1. The CDR3 nucleotides are TGTGCCAGCAGCCCCGGGGGACAGGGAAAACCCTACGAGCAGTACTTC. It translates to CASSPGGQGKPYEQYF.